These 12 T cell receptor beta chains originate from one sample sequenced in a study of blood T cell repertoires in COVID-19. Measured with immunoSEQ multiplex PCR; TCRdb has only the in-frame clones, and not every one. This table holds some 150,000 clones, about 84% found once. The sample comprised peripheral blood. The receptors here all came from a man aged 60 to 75 with active or convalescent COVID-19.

The rearrangement links TRBV19 to TRBJ2-7; 7 positions match TRBD2. The CDR3 is made up of 15 amino acids. V lost 3 bases to trimming and J lost 4 bases; unmatched junction nucleotides: 9. CDR1 and CDR2 from the germline V gene are LNHDA and SQIVND (reference sequence). This CDR3 reads CASSIGGRRGYEQYF. The CDR3 DNA follows: TGTGCCAGTAGTATCGGCGGGAGACGGGGTTACGAGCAGTACTTC.

The rearrangement links TRBV2 to TRBJ2-2, with D unresolved. CDR1 SNHLY and CDR2 FYNNEI come from the germline V gene. This CDR3 comprises 13 residues. Trimming removed 0 bases at V and 5 bases at J, with 4 bases between. The CDR3 reads CASSEARTGELFF. CDR3 DNA: TGTGCCAGCAGTGAAGCGCGTACCGGGGAGCTGTTTTTT.

This chain uses TRBV9 with TRBJ2-1; no clear D gene. The CDR3 consists of 15 residues. Germline V gene lookup returns CDR1 SGDLS and CDR2 YYNGEE. With 0 bases removed from V and 6 bases from J, the gap between germline ends came to 13 bases. The CDR3: CASSVVGDFSNEQFF. In DNA form, the CDR3 reads TGTGCCAGCAGCGTAGTAGGTGACTTTTCCAATGAGCAGTTCTTC.

The chain combines TRBV3-1 (or the pseudogene TRBV3-2) with TRBJ2-7, with TRBD1 matching over 7 bases. Germline CDR1 reads LGHDT; CDR2 reads YNNKEL (reference sequence). This CDR3 has 14 amino acids. Trimming at V came to 4 bases and at J to 5 bases, leaving 8 bases not matched to a gene. Written as DNA, the CDR3 is TGTGCCAGCAGCCTACCTGGTCAGGGGGACGAGCAGTACTTC. Translation gives CASSLPGQGDEQYF.

This chain uses TRBV3-1 (or the pseudogene TRBV3-2) with TRBJ2-3, with a weak D call TRBD2 (5 bases). The length of the CDR3 is 14 residues. V was shortened by 7 bases and J by 3 bases, with 14 bases between the two germline ends. Looked up from germline, CDR1 is LGHDT and CDR2 is YNNKEL (reference sequence). The CDR3 coding sequence is TGTGCCAGCAAGCCCCGGGGATTGACAGATACGCAGTATTTT. Translated, it gives CASKPRGLTDTQYF.

The chain couples TRBV7-9 to TRBJ1-2, with 11 bases matching TRBD1. Germline V gene sequence: CDR1 SEHNR, CDR2 FQNEAQ (reference sequence). This CDR3 has 15 amino acids. The junction had 6 bases not matched to a gene; V was cut back by 4 bases and J by 5 bases. The CDR3 spells CASSSVGQGAYGYTF. Written as DNA, the CDR3 is TGTGCCAGCAGCTCGGTCGGACAGGGGGCTTATGGCTACACCTTC. The full variable domain, in which reference TRBV7-9 and TRBJ1-2 provide the parts outside the CDR3, is DTGVSQNPRHKITKRGQNVTFRCDPISEHNRLYWYRQTLGQGPEFLTYFQNEAQLEKSRLLSDRFSAERPKGSFSTLEIQRTEQGDSAMYLCASSSVGQGAYGYTFGSGTRLTVV.

This rearrangement joins TRBV24-1 to TRBJ2-3; D perhaps matches TRBD2 (6 bases). V lost 5 bases and J 6 bases, leaving 26 bases between the germline ends. This CDR3 comprises 18 residues. The germline V gene encodes CDR1 KGHDR and CDR2 SFDVKD. For the CDR3, the DNA is TGTGCCACCAGTGCTAGACCGGGACTGGCCGAGGGCGAGGATACGCAGTATTTT. Protein product: CATSARPGLAEGEDTQYF.

This rearrangement joins TRBV3-1 (or the pseudogene TRBV3-2) to TRBJ1-2; 11 positions match TRBD1. V lost 8 bases and J lost 4; bases outside the gene matches: 3. The CDR3 consists of 13 residues. Germline V gene lookup returns CDR1 LGHDT and CDR2 YNNKEL (reference sequence). The CDR3 DNA follows: TGTGCCAGCGGGGACAGGGGGATCTATGGCTACACCTTC. Amino acid sequence: CASGDRGIYGYTF.

The rearrangement uses TRBV5-4 and TRBJ2-7; TRBD2 might be the D (6 bases). Trimming removed 4 bases from V and 2 bases from J, with 10 bases in between. The CDR3 is made up of 13 amino acids. CDR1 and CDR2 (germline): SGHNT, YYREEE (reference sequence). The CDR3 is CASSPGLTYEQYF. DNA of the CDR3: TGTGCCAGCAGCCCGGGACTTACCTACGAGCAGTACTTC.

This clone was seen more than once but under ten times. The chain is built from TRBV4-3 and TRBJ1-6; D gene uncertain. This CDR3 spans 15 amino acids. The germline V gene encodes CDR1 LGHNA and CDR2 YSLEER. Trimming shortened V by 0 bases and J by 9 bases, and 12 bases separated the two germline ends. CDR3 bases: TGCGCCAGCAGCCAAGATTTGGCAATCAGTTCACCCCTCCACTTT. Encoded protein: CASSQDLAISSPLHF.

V and J are TRBV30 and TRBJ2-2; D unclear. The CDR3 spans 13 residues. V shed 0 bases and J shed 6 bases, with 8 bases lying between them. CDR1 and CDR2 from the germline V gene are GTSNPN and SVGIG (reference sequence). The CDR3 loop is CAWSVARSGELFF. DNA of the CDR3: TGTGCCTGGAGTGTTGCCAGATCCGGGGAGCTGTTTTTT.

The rearrangement links TRBV10-3 to TRBJ1-2; D is unresolved. Germline V CDR1 and CDR2: ENHRY, SYGVKD. The CDR3 length is 12 residues. The V and J ends lost 3 bases and 8 bases respectively, with 10 bases between them. CDR3 amino acids: CAISDGGRGYTF. CDR3 bases: TGTGCCATCAGTGACGGCGGCCGAGGCTACACCTTC.